The clone carrying this TCR beta chain came up many times. This sample was taken from a study of kidney transplant recipient with SARS-CoV-2 infection. In TCRdb, the reads were re-called with MiXCR into one record per CDR3 protein. The table includes under 300,000 distinct CDR3 sequences, more than 25% detected once. The CDR3 consists of 18 residues. CDR1 is LGHNA and CDR2 is YSLEER in the germline V gene. The V and J ends lost 1 base and 0 bases respectively, with 16 bases between them. The specimen was a blood sample, collected at baseline and around day 120 from a kidney transplant recipient. The rearrangement uses TRBV4-3 and TRBJ1-3; D gene uncertain. The TCR originated in a male patient between 25 and 40 years old who had COVID-19 and was a kidney transplant recipient. The graft donor may have given rise to some T cells. This chain's CDR3 is CASSQGVLTESSGNTIYF. CDR3 sequence (DNA): TGCGCCAGCAGCCAAGGAGTTTTAACAGAGAGCTCTGGAAACACCATATATTTT.